These 12 T cell receptor beta chains were sequenced from one sample in a study of cytomegalovirus exposure and HLA in healthy donors (dated by TCRdb to about 2017). Library preparation was by the immunoSEQ multiplex PCR assay. TCRdb provides this immuneACCESS table in a form limited to in-frame rearrangements. Some clones are lacking; in checked studies, under half of them reflect an unresolved V gene, and why the rest are absent is not known. Recorded for this sample are some 49,000 clones; almost 95% of them occurred a single time. The biggest ten clones account for more than 1.4% of the sample. The specimen was PBMCs. The receptors shown here come from a young man in good health and CMV-seronegative.

This rearrangement joins TRBV28 to TRBJ2-1, with a tentative D call TRBD2 (7 bases). The V and J ends lost 3 bases and 8 bases respectively, with 17 bases between them. CDR3 length equals 15 residues. The germline V gene has CDR1 MDHEN and CDR2 SYDVKM. The CDR3 is CASSFGGGGFYEQFF. The CDR3 DNA sequence: TGTGCCAGCAGTTTCGGGGGAGGGGGTTTTTATGAGCAGTTCTTC.

This rearrangement joins TRBV27 to TRBJ1-5; 7 bases map to TRBD1. The germline V gene encodes CDR1 MNHEY and CDR2 SMNVEV (reference sequence). The CDR3 covers 14 residues. V lost 5 bases, J lost 5 bases, and 6 bases stayed unmatched. DNA of the CDR3: TGTGCCAGCAGTATGAACAGGGGTGATCAGCCCCAGCATTTT. Encoded protein: CASSMNRGDQPQHF.

The rearrangement uses TRBV7-2 and TRBJ2-7; 12 bases are shared with TRBD1. Germline assignment: CDR1 SGHTA and CDR2 FQGNSA. V lost 5 bases and J lost 4; bases outside the gene matches: 6. CDR3 length equals 15 residues. CDR3 nucleotides: TGTGCCAGCAGCCCCCAGGGACAGGGGGCTTACGAGCAGTACTTC. As protein: CASSPQGQGAYEQYF. Complete variable domain (other parts from reference TRBV7-2 and TRBJ2-7): GAGVSQSPSNKVTEKGKDVELRCDPISGHTALYWYRQSLGQGLEFLIYFQGNSAPDKSGLPSDRFSAERTGGSVSTLTIQRTQQEDSAVYLCASSPQGQGAYEQYFGPGTRLTVT.

The chain uses TRBV4-3 and TRBJ2-7; 7 nucleotides agree with TRBD2. Germline V gene sequence: CDR1 LGHNA, CDR2 YSLEER. Trimming at V came to 0 bases and at J to 4 bases, leaving 9 bases not matched to a gene. CDR3 size: 16 residues. CDR3: CASSQEEGGGSYEQYF. In nucleotides, the CDR3 is TGCGCCAGCAGCCAAGAGGAAGGAGGCGGGAGTTACGAGCAGTACTTC.

This chain connects TRBV29-1 to TRBJ1-1; D perhaps matches TRBD1 (6 bases). Germline V gene data show CDR1 as SQVTM and CDR2 as ANQGSEA. The CDR3 consists of 12 residues. V was trimmed by 7 bases and J by 0 bases, leaving 9 bases between them. The CDR3 sequence: CSATGLNTEAFF. In nucleotides, the CDR3 is TGCAGCGCAACAGGGCTGAACACTGAAGCTTTCTTT.

This chain links TRBV5-1 with TRBJ1-4; the D gene is possibly TRBD1 (5 bases). V lost 4 bases to trimming and J lost 5 bases, with 15 bases between them. The CDR3 has 15 residues. The germline V gene has CDR1 SGHRS and CDR2 YFSETQ. The CDR3 DNA reads as TGCGCCAGCAGCCCCCACCAGGGCCTGAATGAAAAACTGTTTTTT. Amino acid sequence: CASSPHQGLNEKLFF.

This clone came up a few times. This sequence joins TRBV28 and TRBJ1-5; D may be TRBD1 (6 bases). The germline V and J ends were trimmed by 6 bases and 5 bases, with 14 bases remaining between them. The CDR3 consists of 14 residues. Germline CDR1 and CDR2: MDHEN and SYDVKM. The CDR3 nucleotides are TGTGCCAGCAGGACCGCAGGGGCCCATCAGCCCCAGCATTTT. Its protein product is CASRTAGAHQPQHF.

The rearrangement links TRBV11-1 to TRBJ2-3; D is unresolved. The germline gives CDR1 SGHAT, CDR2 FQDESV (reference sequence). V dropped 0 bases and J dropped 0 bases, with 7 bases sitting between them. The CDR3 has 15 amino acids. CDR3 DNA: TGTGCCAGCAGCTTAGCTACGGGTAGCACAGATACGCAGTATTTT. Translation gives CASSLATGSTDTQYF.

The rearrangement joins TRBV18 to TRBJ1-2, with D perhaps matching TRBD1 (6 bases). The germline V gene has CDR1 KGHSH and CDR2 LQKENI. The CDR3 is 15 residues long. V lost 0 bases and J 8 bases, leaving 16 bases between the germline ends. The DNA for the CDR3 is TGTGCCAGCTCACCACCGGGGGCAGACCTCTGGGGCTACACCTTC. Its translation: CASSPPGADLWGYTF.

This chain uses TRBV25-1 with TRBJ2-3, with D unresolved. This CDR3 comprises 13 residues. Trimming took off 3 bases at V and 4 bases at J, with 8 bases between the two ends. Germline CDR1 and CDR2: MGHDK and SYGVNS. The CDR3 DNA reads TGTGCCAGCAGTGATCGGGTCGCAGATACGCAGTATTTT. Translation gives CASSDRVADTQYF.

The chain carries TRBV11-3 and TRBJ2-7; TRBD2 agrees at 15 bases. The CDR3 loop spans 15 amino acids. CDR1 and CDR2 from the germline V gene are SGHNT and YENEEA. V lost 5 bases to trimming and J lost 5 bases; unmatched junction nucleotides: 4. The chain's CDR3 is CASSQGTSGRNEQYF. In nucleotides, the CDR3 is TGTGCCAGCAGCCAAGGGACTAGCGGGAGGAACGAGCAGTACTTC.

The chain is built from TRBV4-2 and TRBJ1-4; weak D call: TRBD1 (5 bases). The CDR3 length is 16 residues. Looked up from germline, CDR1 is LGHNA and CDR2 is YNFKEQ. Trimming took 3 bases from V and 3 from J, leaving 14 bases between them. The CDR3 DNA reads TGTGCCAGCAGCCATTCAAGGGGAGGTGCTAATGAAAAACTGTTTTTT. This gives the protein CASSHSRGGANEKLFF.